This TCR beta chain was found in a study of blood T cell repertoires in COVID-19. Study as a whole: The United States, Italy and Spain supplied acute and convalescent COVID-19 samples.

Sequencing used immunoSEQ multiplex PCR; TCRdb keeps in-frame clones, though not all of them. Of about 35,000 clones in the sample, 87% were seen once. The CDR3 is 14 amino acids. Trimming took 6 bases from V and 8 from J, leaving 19 bases between them. The germline V gene encodes CDR1 MNHEY and CDR2 SVGAGI. Sequencing was carried out using peripheral blood. The chain recombines TRBV6-5 with TRBJ1-1; possible D gene TRBD1, 6 bases. The clonotype was recovered from a human donor in a cohort sampled during active COVID-19. This CDR3 is CASRFLSGVTEAFF. The CDR3 bases are TGTGCCAGCAGATTCCTTTCAGGGGTGACGGAAGCTTTCTTT.